One sample yielded the 25 T cell receptor beta chains listed below, sequenced in a study of cytomegalovirus exposure and HLA in healthy donors. The PCR used 60 Vbeta and 13 Jbeta primers. Libraries were prepared by immunoSEQ multiplex PCR; TCRdb keeps only in-frame clonotypes and omits some of them. The table lists tens of thousands of clones, roughly 70% of them singletons, with approximately 2.1% in the top ten. Sequencing was performed on PBMCs. The source of these receptors is a young man in good health and CMV-seronegative.

This rearrangement joins TRBV19 to TRBJ2-2; D may be TRBD1 (6 bases). Germline V gene sequence: CDR1 LNHDA, CDR2 SQIVND (reference sequence). This CDR3 region has 15 residues. V dropped 9 bases and J dropped 0 bases, with 14 bases sitting between them. The CDR3 loop is CASSRGLPNTGELFF. The CDR3 DNA follows: TGTGCCAGCTCCAGGGGCTTACCGAACACCGGGGAGCTGTTTTTT.

The V gene is TRBV29-1, the J gene TRBJ2-7, with 7 bases matching TRBD1. The V segment lost 6 bases and the J segment 0 bases; nucleotides outside the gene matches: 5. CDR1 and CDR2 (germline): SQVTM, ANQGSEA. The CDR3 has 13 residues. CDR3: CSVGDSYSYEQYF. In DNA form, the CDR3 reads TGCAGCGTGGGGGACAGTTACTCCTACGAGCAGTACTTC.

The rearrangement links TRBV5-6 to TRBJ2-5; tentative D call: TRBD1 (6 bases). Trimming shortened V by 0 bases and J by 5 bases, and 14 bases separated the two germline ends. The CDR3 runs 15 residues. Germline V gene data show CDR1 as SGHDT and CDR2 as YYEEEE. The CDR3 DNA sequence: TGTGCCAGCAGCTTGGGCGTCGAGGGGGTCGAGACCCAGTACTTC. Encoded protein: CASSLGVEGVETQYF.

The chain carries TRBV6-1 and TRBJ1-1; D is unresolved. The CDR3 spans 10 residues. Trimming stripped 3 bases from V and 8 bases from J, with 4 bases between. CDR1 and CDR2 from the germline V gene are MNHNS and SASEGT. CDR3 in DNA: TGTGCCAGCAGTGAGGCCGAAGCTTTCTTT. Amino acid sequence: CASSEAEAFF.

The chain carries TRBV5-1 and TRBJ2-2; 10 bases are a match to TRBD2. Germline CDR1 and CDR2: SGHRS and YFSETQ. The J segment lost 6 bases and the V segment lost 0 bases, leaving 5 bases of the junction unmatched. The CDR3 loop spans 16 amino acids. CDR3 sequence (DNA): TGCGCCAGCAGCTTGGATTCTAGCGGGAGCCCCGGGGAGCTGTTTTTT. Its translation is CASSLDSSGSPGELFF. Looking up the rest from reference TRBV5-1 and TRBJ2-2 gives the full variable domain: KAGVTQTPRYLIKTRGQQVTLSCSPISGHRSVSWYQQTPGQGLQFLFEYFSETQRNKGNFPGRFSGRQFSNSRSEMNVSTLELGDSALYLCASSLDSSGSPGELFFGEGSRLTVL.

On this clone: One end of the junction does not line up with germline, which may come from a read error. The V gene is TRBV7-7, the J gene TRBJ2-3, with 7 positions matching TRBD1. This CDR3 is built from 14 residues. Germline V gene data show CDR1 as SSHAT and CDR2 as FNYEAQ (reference sequence). The DNA of the CDR3 is TGTGCTAGCAGCTTGGGACAGATCACAGATACGCAGTATTTT. Translation gives CASSLGQITDTQYF.

V usage is TRBV4-1 and J usage is TRBJ2-7, with TRBD2 identical over 7 bases. The CDR3 has 17 amino acids. Germline lookup yields CDR1 MGHRA and CDR2 YSYEKL. The V gene end was trimmed by 2 bases and the J gene end by 2 bases; junction bases not matched to a gene: 12. CDR3 amino acids: CASSQKGGTGNPYEQYF. Written as DNA, the CDR3 is TGCGCCAGCAGCCAAAAGGGAGGGACTGGAAACCCCTACGAGCAGTACTTC.

This clone was recorded a few times. The CDR3 loop reads CASSYSPGQRHSPLHF. The DNA of the CDR3 is TGTGCCAGCAGTTACTCTCCGGGACAGCGTCATTCACCCCTCCACTTT. This chain links TRBV6-6 with TRBJ1-6, with TRBD1 identical over 7 bases. Germline lookup yields CDR1 MNHNY and CDR2 SVGAGI (reference sequence). This CDR3 is built from 16 residues. Trimming removed 0 bases from V and 8 bases from J; junction bases left unmatched: 7.

The chain uses TRBV27 and TRBJ2-1, with D perhaps TRBD2 (5 bases). The CDR3 consists of 12 residues. Trimming took off 6 bases at V and 8 bases at J, with 11 bases between the two ends. Germline loops: CDR1 MNHEY, CDR2 SMNVEV (reference sequence). CDR3: CASRVDGDEQFF. In nucleotides, the CDR3 is TGTGCCAGCAGAGTAGACGGGGATGAGCAGTTCTTC.

The gene calls are TRBV5-4 and TRBJ1-4, with 8 nucleotides matching TRBD1. Germline V gene lookup returns CDR1 SGHNT and CDR2 YYREEE (reference sequence). With 2 bases clipped from V and 6 bases from J, the junction kept 9 bases outside the gene matches. The CDR3 contains 16 residues. The CDR3 DNA is TGTGCCAGCAGCTTACAACTTCAGGGGGCGCATGAAAAACTGTTTTTT. It yields the protein CASSLQLQGAHEKLFF.

This chain connects TRBV27 to TRBJ2-2; weak D call: TRBD1 (5 bases). The CDR3 is 14 residues long. V was trimmed by 1 base and J by 5 bases, leaving 8 bases between them. The germline CDR1 and CDR2 sequences are MNHEY and SMNVEV (reference sequence). The CDR3 coding sequence is TGTGCCAGCAGTTTATTGGGGCGGACCGGGGAGCTGTTTTTT. Amino acids: CASSLLGRTGELFF.

The chain carries TRBV27 and TRBJ1-2; D is possibly TRBD1 (5 bases). The CDR3 extends over 16 amino acids. Trimming took off 0 bases at V and 7 bases at J, with 18 bases between the two ends. CDR1 and CDR2 (germline): MNHEY, SMNVEV (reference sequence). The CDR3 nucleotides are TGTGCCAGCAGTTTATCAAAGGGAGGGGTTAGTTTTGGCTACACCTTC. It codes for CASSLSKGGVSFGYTF.

The chain has TRBV30 and TRBJ2-7; 7 bases are shared with TRBD1. This CDR3 contains 15 residues. Germline V lookup: CDR1 GTSNPN, CDR2 SVGIG (reference sequence). V lost 5 bases and J lost 1; bases outside the gene matches: 11. This chain's CDR3 is CAWGLGTVPSYEQYF. CDR3 sequence (DNA): TGTGCCTGGGGGCTCGGGACAGTGCCTTCCTACGAGCAGTACTTC.

The chain carries TRBV7-9 and TRBJ1-1, with a possible D match to TRBD1 (6 bases). The length of the CDR3 is 15 residues. V lost 2 bases, J lost 1 base, and 11 bases lay in between. Looked up from germline, CDR1 is SEHNR and CDR2 is FQNEAQ (reference sequence). CDR3 loop: CASSLIGGRNTEAFF. The CDR3 DNA is TGTGCCAGCAGCTTAATCGGGGGGCGGAACACTGAAGCTTTCTTT.

The chain employs TRBV30 and TRBJ2-3, with a tentative D call TRBD2 (5 bases). The CDR3 is made up of 12 amino acids. Germline V lookup: CDR1 GTSNPN, CDR2 SVGIG (reference sequence). V was shortened by 6 bases and J by 2 bases, with 9 bases between the two germline ends. DNA of the CDR3: TGTGCCTGCCCGGGATACACAGATACGCAGTATTTT. Translating gives CACPGYTDTQYF.

This rearrangement joins TRBV29-1 to TRBJ2-5; D gene unclear. V was trimmed by 8 bases and J by 5 bases, leaving 9 bases between them. Germline V CDR1 and CDR2: SQVTM, ANQGSEA. The CDR3 runs 10 residues. CDR3 sequence (DNA): TGCAGCCCCTCCGCGGAGACCCAGTACTTC. It codes for CSPSAETQYF.

This clone was picked up a small number of times. V usage is TRBV6-1 and J usage is TRBJ2-3; 12 bases match TRBD2. CDR1 is MNHNS and CDR2 is SASEGT in the germline V gene. V trimming: 4 bases; J trimming: 2 bases; junction bases outside the gene matches: 1. The CDR3 sequence is 15 residues long. This chain's CDR3 is CASSGLAGATDTQYF. The CDR3 nucleotides are TGTGCCAGCAGTGGACTAGCGGGAGCCACAGATACGCAGTATTTT.

V gene TRBV12-5 combines with J gene TRBJ1-5; D is perhaps TRBD1 (5 bases). CDR3 length: 12 amino acids. V was trimmed by 7 bases and J by 15 bases, leaving 19 bases between them. The germline V gene has CDR1 LGHNT and CDR2 FRNRAP. The CDR3 region has the DNA TGTGCTAGTGCTCCAGGGTACGTCCCAGGGCATTTT. Its protein product is CASAPGYVPGHF.

This clone was seen more than once but under ten times. This CDR3 reads CASSLTELDRERGYTF. The CDR3 DNA reads TGTGCCAGCAGCCTAACGGAATTGGACAGGGAGAGGGGCTACACCTTC. This rearrangement joins TRBV2 to TRBJ1-2, with TRBD1 matching over 8 bases. In germline, CDR1 is SNHLY, CDR2 FYNNEI. Germline trimming cut 6 bases from V and 8 bases from J; bases unmatched to any gene: 17. The CDR3 loop spans 16 amino acids.

CDR3 bases: TGTGCCAGCAGTAACCGGGACAGGGATCCTAGGGGCTACACCTTC. Translation gives CASSNRDRDPRGYTF. The rearrangement joins TRBV27 to TRBJ1-2; 9 bases line up with TRBD1. J was trimmed by 8 bases and V by 5 bases; bases with no gene match: 12. This CDR3 has 15 amino acids. The germline gives CDR1 MNHEY, CDR2 SMNVEV (reference sequence).

This chain links TRBV9 with TRBJ1-3; 7 nucleotides line up with TRBD1. The length of the CDR3 is 16 residues. Germline assignment: CDR1 SGDLS and CDR2 YYNGEE. V shed 0 bases and J 0 bases; nucleotides not matched to a gene: 3. The CDR3 here is CASSVEGQSSGNTIYF. CDR3 nucleotides: TGTGCCAGCAGCGTAGAGGGACAGTCCTCTGGAAACACCATATATTTT.

This chain joins TRBV28 and TRBJ2-7; D may be TRBD2 (7 bases). Per germline, CDR1 MDHEN and CDR2 SYDVKM. This CDR3 spans 15 amino acids. Trimming cost V 8 bases and J 0 bases, with 17 bases left between them. CDR3 residues: CASWGGGLSSYEQYF. The CDR3 bases are TGTGCCAGCTGGGGGGGCGGGTTGAGCTCCTACGAGCAGTACTTC.

This chain links TRBV27 with TRBJ1-4; D uncertain. V dropped 4 bases and J dropped 4 bases, with 13 bases sitting between them. This CDR3 spans 15 amino acids. The germline V gene encodes CDR1 MNHEY and CDR2 SMNVEV (reference sequence). As DNA, the CDR3 is TGTGCCAGCAGTTCCATCAGCGGAATTAATGAAAAACTGTTTTTT. Amino acid sequence: CASSSISGINEKLFF.

The V call is TRBV4-1, the J call TRBJ1-5; possibly TRBD1 for D (5 bases). The CDR3 is 14 residues long. V was pared by 0 bases and J by 6 bases, with 9 bases between. CDR1 MGHRA and CDR2 YSYEKL come from the germline V gene. CDR3 bases: TGCGCCAGCAGCCAAGATCAGGGAATTCAGCCCCAGCATTTT. This sequence encodes CASSQDQGIQPQHF.

This clone was observed a few times. This chain connects TRBV4-1 to TRBJ2-6, with D perhaps TRBD2 (5 bases). V was shortened by 0 bases and J by 2 bases, with 11 bases between the two germline ends. The CDR3 sequence is 17 residues long. Germline V gene data show CDR1 as MGHRA and CDR2 as YSYEKL. CDR3 coding DNA: TGCGCCAGCAGCCAAGATCGGGGAATGGCTGGGGCCAACGTCCTGACTTTC. Residues: CASSQDRGMAGANVLTF.